The clone carrying this T cell receptor (beta chain) was seen more than once but under ten times. Its target is not known. Trimming removed 3 bases from V and 0 bases from J, with 12 bases in between. CDR1 is DFQATT and CDR2 is SNEGSKA in the germline V gene (reference sequence). The CDR3 is 14 amino acids. The data were taken from a study of vaccination and CD4 T cells after COVID-19. Study-wide context: Mild disease affected roughly 10 convalescent patients and severe disease one, all SARS-CoV-2 positive by nasal swab PCR.

Cultured CD4+ T cell DNA underwent sequencing with the Oncomine TCR Beta short-read assay. TCRdb fed the PCR reads into MiXCR, producing one record per CDR3 protein. The repertoire includes 3,500 to 5,500 distinct CDR3 sequences, 68% of them detected once, and around 30% sits in the top ten. Treatment denoted: roughly nine-day PBMC culture with coronavirus spike peptide pools or control peptides (ViraFEST assay). In the ViraFEST assay, peptide-pool expansion preceded TCR sequencing of expanded clonotypes. Material: CD4+ T cells from blood, cultured in vitro. The origin of this receptor is a human donor who had recovered from COVID-19. The chain links TRBV20-1 to TRBJ2-7, with D maybe TRBD2 (5 bases). The CDR3 DNA is TGCAGTGCTAGTCCGGGATCGCTCTCCTACGAGCAGTACTTC. This translates into CSASPGSLSYEQYF.